Each of the 25 T cell receptor beta chains below was sequenced from the same sample in a study of shared clonotypes between healthy human individuals. Sequencing was performed with immunoSEQ multiplex PCR; in TCRdb, only in-frame clones are kept and a portion is missing. The data show about 600,000 clones, 95% to 98% seen once. Sequenced material: naive CD4+ T cells sorted from blood. The subset here: CD45RA+ positively selected. These receptors were collected from a woman younger than 45 in good health.

The chain has TRBV7-6 and TRBJ2-1; the D call may be TRBD1 or TRBD2 (6 bases each). CDR1 is SGHVS, CDR2 FNYEAQ, per germline. Between the trimmed V and J ends, which lost 6 bases and 5 bases, there was a span of 26 bases. The CDR3 covers 18 residues. In DNA form, the CDR3 reads TGTGCCAGCAGGCGGATTCGGGGGCGGCTAGCTGCGAACAATGAGCAGTTCTTC. This encodes CASRRIRGRLAANNEQFF.

The chain carries TRBV19 and TRBJ2-5; 9 nucleotides agree with TRBD1. V lost 5 bases to trimming and J lost 5 bases; unmatched junction nucleotides: 18. Looked up from germline, CDR1 is LNHDA and CDR2 is SQIVND (reference sequence). The CDR3 runs 18 residues. The CDR3 protein is CASSVGQGSQGSVETQYF. The CDR3 bases are TGTGCCAGTAGTGTGGGACAGGGATCTCAAGGGTCGGTGGAGACCCAGTACTTC. The whole variable domain, filled in from reference TRBV19 and TRBJ2-5, reads DGGITQSPKYLFRKEGQNVTLSCEQNLNHDAMYWYRQDPGQGLRLIYYSQIVNDFQKGDIAEGYSVSREKKESFPLTVTSAQKNPTAFYLCASSVGQGSQGSVETQYFGPGTRLLVL.

The chain has TRBV5-1 and TRBJ2-3, with 11 positions matching TRBD2. Germline-derived CDR1 and CDR2 are SGHRS and YFSETQ. The CDR3 totals 17 residues. The V gene end was trimmed by 3 bases and the J gene end by 0 bases; junction bases not matched to a gene: 6. CDR3 in amino acids: CASSSTGLAGSTDTQYF. CDR3 coding DNA: TGCGCCAGCAGCTCGACAGGACTAGCGGGTAGCACAGATACGCAGTATTTT.

This chain uses TRBV7-9 with TRBJ2-7, with a tentative D call TRBD1 (6 bases). V was clipped by 5 bases and J by 4 bases, with 18 bases between them. This CDR3 spans 15 amino acids. Germline assignment: CDR1 SEHNR and CDR2 FQNEAQ (reference sequence). The CDR3 loop is CASSTAGTRVYEQYF. In nucleotides, the CDR3 is TGTGCCAGCAGCACCGCCGGGACAAGAGTTTACGAGCAGTACTTC.

This CDR3 reads CASSQDRRTSYEQYF. In DNA form, the CDR3 reads TGCGCCAGCAGCCAAGACAGGCGAACCTCCTACGAGCAGTACTTC. This chain uses TRBV4-1 with TRBJ2-7; no clear D gene. Germline V gives CDR1 MGHRA, CDR2 YSYEKL. This CDR3 region has 15 residues. V dropped 0 bases and J dropped 0 bases, with 9 bases sitting between them.

This clone was counted once. The rearrangement joins TRBV11-2 to TRBJ2-1; 7 bases fit TRBD2. Germline CDR1 SGHAT, CDR2 FQNNGV. CDR3 length: 16 residues. V lost 5 bases to trimming and J lost 7 bases; unmatched junction nucleotides: 14. CDR3 sequence: CASSPGGGGSYNEQFF. In DNA form, the CDR3 reads TGTGCCAGCAGCCCAGGAGGAGGCGGGAGTTATAATGAGCAGTTCTTC.

CDR3 loop: CASIDLMGNEQFF. In DNA form, the CDR3 reads TGTGCCAGCATAGATCTAATGGGCAATGAGCAGTTCTTC. V usage is TRBV6-5 and J usage is TRBJ2-1, with D unclear. V was shortened by 7 bases and J by 6 bases, with 13 bases between the two germline ends. The CDR3 runs to 13 residues. CDR1 and CDR2 (germline): MNHEY, SVGAGI.

This chain connects TRBV7-9 to TRBJ2-1; D unresolved. CDR1 is SEHNR and CDR2 is FQNEAQ in the germline V gene (reference sequence). The CDR3 consists of 15 residues. Trimming stripped 5 bases from V and 5 bases from J, with 16 bases between. CDR3 coding DNA: TGTGCCAGCAGCACGAACACACGTCGGGACAATGAGCAGTTCTTC. As protein: CASSTNTRRDNEQFF.

The chain joins TRBV7-9 to TRBJ2-7; D is possibly TRBD1 (5 bases). The germline CDR1 and CDR2 sequences are SEHNR and FQNEAQ (reference sequence). Trimming took 1 base from V and 6 from J, leaving 10 bases between them. The CDR3 totals 13 residues. The CDR3 coding sequence is TGTGCCAGCAGCTTAGGTACAGGAGCCGAGCAGTACTTC. As protein: CASSLGTGAEQYF.

The rearrangement joins TRBV6-5 to TRBJ1-1; 12 bases align to TRBD1. CDR1 is MNHEY and CDR2 is SVGAGI in the germline V gene. Trimming took 6 bases from V and 1 from J; bases not matched to a gene: 3. This CDR3 comprises 15 residues. Here the CDR3 DNA reads TGTGCCAGCAGGGGACAGGGGGCCCAGAACACTGAAGCTTTCTTT. Translating gives CASRGQGAQNTEAFF.

The chain links TRBV5-1 to TRBJ2-7; D is uncertain. Trimming cost V 4 bases and J 3 bases, with 14 bases left between them. The length of the CDR3 is 14 residues. The V gene's germline CDR1 is SGHRS and CDR2 YFSETQ. DNA of the CDR3: TGCGCCAGCAGCCCGCTAGAACCAGACTACGAGCAGTACTTC. Translated, it gives CASSPLEPDYEQYF.

This clone was detected only once. The rearrangement joins TRBV5-1 to TRBJ2-3; TRBD1 matches at 7 bases. Germline V gene sequence: CDR1 SGHRS, CDR2 YFSETQ. The CDR3 length is 17 residues. The V gene end was trimmed by 3 bases and the J gene end by 0 bases; junction bases not matched to a gene: 10. The CDR3 region has the DNA TGCGCCAGCAGCTCGGGACAGATTTCGACTAGCACAGATACGCAGTATTTT. Translated: CASSSGQISTSTDTQYF. The variable domain in full, with the rest retrieved from reference TRBV5-1 and TRBJ2-3, is KAGVTQTPRYLIKTRGQQVTLSCSPISGHRSVSWYQQTPGQGLQFLFEYFSETQRNKGNFPGRFSGRQFSNSRSEMNVSTLELGDSALYLCASSSGQISTSTDTQYFGPGTRLTVL.

This chain connects TRBV6-5 to TRBJ1-2; a weak D match, TRBD1 (5 bases). V lost 5 bases and J 8 bases, leaving 15 bases between the germline ends. Per the germline V gene, CDR1 is MNHEY and CDR2 is SVGAGI. This CDR3 contains 13 residues. The CDR3 here is CASSTERGYGYTF. CDR3 DNA sequence: TGTGCCAGCAGTACAGAAAGGGGTTACGGCTACACCTTC.

The V call is TRBV11-2, the J call TRBJ1-2, with no clear D. The CDR3 totals 13 residues. Trimming removed 1 base at V and 8 bases at J, with 11 bases between. The germline CDR1 and CDR2 sequences are SGHAT and FQNNGV. The CDR3 loop is CASSLARVGGYTF. For the CDR3, the DNA is TGTGCCAGCAGCTTAGCCCGGGTAGGCGGCTACACCTTC. Variable domain in full (rest from reference TRBV11-2 and TRBJ1-2): EAGVAQSPRYKIIEKRQSVAFWCNPISGHATLYWYQQILGQGPKLLIQFQNNGVVDDSQLPKDRFSAERLKGVDSTLKIQPAKLEDSAVYLCASSLARVGGYTFGSGTRLTVV.

V is TRBV6-5 and J is TRBJ2-2; D unresolved. CDR3 length: 14 residues. V lost 6 bases, J lost 4 bases, and 12 bases lay in between. Germline V gene sequence: CDR1 MNHEY, CDR2 SVGAGI. The CDR3, as DNA: TGTGCCAGCAGACCTGAACATCGCACCGGGGAGCTGTTTTTT. Its translation: CASRPEHRTGELFF.

The V gene is TRBV28, the J gene TRBJ2-7; 10 bases map to TRBD1. V dropped 6 bases and J dropped 6; count of bases not matched to a gene: 8. This CDR3 spans 14 amino acids. Germline CDR1 and CDR2: MDHEN and SYDVKM. The CDR3 nucleotides are TGTGCCAGCAGGCTCCGGGACAGGGGATCCGAGCAGTACTTC. Amino acid sequence: CASRLRDRGSEQYF.

The chain employs TRBV6-5 and TRBJ1-5, with D uncertain. This CDR3 has 15 residues. CDR1 MNHEY and CDR2 SVGAGI come from the germline V gene. V dropped 6 bases and J dropped 4 bases, with 16 bases sitting between them. The DNA of the CDR3 is TGTGCCAGCAGCCAAACGGGGAGCGGGAATCAGCCCCAGCATTTT. This codes for CASSQTGSGNQPQHF.

The chain has TRBV30 and TRBJ2-7, with D maybe TRBD2 (6 bases). V was pared by 3 bases and J by 10 bases, with 40 bases between. Per germline, CDR1 GTSNPN and CDR2 SVGIG (reference sequence). The CDR3 consists of 20 residues. CDR3 protein: CAWRRVRGLWDAYLGGRQYF. CDR3 DNA: TGTGCCTGGAGAAGGGTTCGGGGTCTCTGGGACGCATACCTGGGAGGCCGACAGTACTTC. Complete variable domain (other parts from reference TRBV30 and TRBJ2-7): SQTIHQWPATLVQPVGSPLSLECTVEGTSNPNLYWYRQAAGRGLQLLFYSVGIGQISSEVPQNLSASRPQDRQFILSSKKLLLSDSGFYLCAWRRVRGLWDAYLGGRQYFGPGTRLTVT.

This clone has only one observation. CDR3 nucleotide sequence: TGTGCCAGCTCCCGAGGGGGGTCCAGGACCACAGATACGCAGTATTTT. It codes for CASSRGGSRTTDTQYF. The chain employs TRBV25-1 and TRBJ2-3; D may be TRBD1 or TRBD2 (6 bases each). This CDR3 has 16 amino acids. Deletions cut 8 bases from V and 2 bases from J, with 20 bases between. Germline CDR1 reads MGHDK; CDR2 reads SYGVNS.

This clone was seen only a few times. The chain joins TRBV5-1 to TRBJ1-1, with TRBD1 matching over 7 bases. CDR3 length: 14 residues. Germline V gene data show CDR1 as SGHRS and CDR2 as YFSETQ. With V trimmed by 3 bases and J by 0 bases, 2 bases remained unmatched. This CDR3 is CASSSGQLNTEAFF. DNA of the CDR3: TGCGCCAGCAGCTCGGGACAGTTGAACACTGAAGCTTTCTTT.

V gene TRBV28 combines with J gene TRBJ2-7, with 11 bases matching TRBD1. Germline CDR1 is MDHEN and CDR2 is SYDVKM. CDR3 length equals 15 residues. The trim removed 4 bases at V and 7 bases at J, leaving 9 bases unmatched. CDR3 nucleotide sequence: TGTGCCAGCAGTTCATACGGACAGGGGGCCGGGGAGCAGTACTTC. Protein product: CASSSYGQGAGEQYF.

J is TRBJ2-1 and V is TRBV6-1; 7 nucleotides match TRBD1. Germline assignment: CDR1 MNHNS and CDR2 SASEGT. Losses at the gene ends were 5 bases for V and 5 bases for J; bases not matched to a gene: 6. The CDR3 totals 14 residues. The CDR3 here is CASSPQGSHNEQFF. The CDR3 coding sequence is TGTGCCAGCAGTCCACAGGGGTCACACAATGAGCAGTTCTTC.

The rearrangement links TRBV11-3 to TRBJ2-3, with D possibly TRBD2 on 6 matching bases. Trimming pared 5 bases from V and 0 bases from J, leaving 12 bases between. This CDR3 contains 15 residues. From germline, CDR1 is SGHNT and CDR2 YENEEA. CDR3: CASSPTGVSTDTQYF. CDR3 nucleotide sequence: TGTGCCAGCAGCCCGACGGGAGTGAGCACAGATACGCAGTATTTT.

The chain employs TRBV7-2 and TRBJ2-7; no firm D call. V was pared by 0 bases and J by 2 bases, with 8 bases between. The CDR3 sequence is 14 residues long. CDR1 is SGHTA and CDR2 is FQGNSA in the germline V gene. The CDR3 region has the DNA TGTGCCAGCAGCTTAGCAGTCTCACCCTACGAGCAGTACTTC. It codes for CASSLAVSPYEQYF.

V and J are TRBV28 and TRBJ1-4; 7 nucleotides match TRBD1. The CDR3 length is 16 residues. V was pared by 6 bases and J by 5 bases, with 12 bases of the junction left unmatched. In germline, CDR1 is MDHEN, CDR2 SYDVKM. The CDR3 bases are TGTGCCAGCAGCCCTGCCTGGGACAGCGCAAATGAAAAACTGTTTTTT. Translated: CASSPAWDSANEKLFF.